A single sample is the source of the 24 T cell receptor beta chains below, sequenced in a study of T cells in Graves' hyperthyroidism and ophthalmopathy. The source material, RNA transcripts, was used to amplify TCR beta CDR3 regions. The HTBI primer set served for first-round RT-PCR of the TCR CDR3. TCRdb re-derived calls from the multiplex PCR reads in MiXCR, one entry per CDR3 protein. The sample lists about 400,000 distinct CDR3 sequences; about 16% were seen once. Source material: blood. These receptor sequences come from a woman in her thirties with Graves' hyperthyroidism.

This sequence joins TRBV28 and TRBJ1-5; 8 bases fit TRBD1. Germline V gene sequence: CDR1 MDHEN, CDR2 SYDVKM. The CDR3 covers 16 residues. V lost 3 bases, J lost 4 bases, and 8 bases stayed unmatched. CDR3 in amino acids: CASSFSGQGGNQPQHF. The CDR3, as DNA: TGTGCCAGCAGTTTTAGTGGACAGGGTGGTAATCAGCCCCAGCATTTT. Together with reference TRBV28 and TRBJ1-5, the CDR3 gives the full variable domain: DVKVTQSSRYLVKRTGEKVFLECVQDMDHENMFWYRQDPGLGLRLIYFSYDVKMKEKGDIPEGYSVSREKKERFSLILESASTNQTSMYLCASSFSGQGGNQPQHFGDGTRLSIL.

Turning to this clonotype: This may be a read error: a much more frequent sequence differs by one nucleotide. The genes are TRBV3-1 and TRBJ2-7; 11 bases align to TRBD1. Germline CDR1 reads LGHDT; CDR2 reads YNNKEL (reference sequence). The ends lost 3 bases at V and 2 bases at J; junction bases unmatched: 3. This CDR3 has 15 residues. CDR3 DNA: TGTGCCAGCAGCCAGGGACAGGGGGGCACCTACGAGCAGTACTTC. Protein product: CASSQGQGGTYEQYF.

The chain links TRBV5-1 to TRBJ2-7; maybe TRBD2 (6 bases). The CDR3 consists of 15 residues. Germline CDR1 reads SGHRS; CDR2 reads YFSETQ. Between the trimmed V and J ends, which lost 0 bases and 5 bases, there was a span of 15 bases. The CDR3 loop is CASSLGWDSGNEQYF. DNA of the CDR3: TGCGCCAGCAGCTTGGGGTGGGACTCCGGGAACGAGCAGTACTTC.

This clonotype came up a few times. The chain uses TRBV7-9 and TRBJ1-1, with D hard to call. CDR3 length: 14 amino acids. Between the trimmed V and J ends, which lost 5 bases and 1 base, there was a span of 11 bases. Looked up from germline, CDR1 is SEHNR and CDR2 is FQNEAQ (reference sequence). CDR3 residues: CASSPSPGNTEAFF. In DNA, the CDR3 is TGTGCCAGCAGCCCCTCCCCTGGGAACACTGAAGCTTTCTTT.

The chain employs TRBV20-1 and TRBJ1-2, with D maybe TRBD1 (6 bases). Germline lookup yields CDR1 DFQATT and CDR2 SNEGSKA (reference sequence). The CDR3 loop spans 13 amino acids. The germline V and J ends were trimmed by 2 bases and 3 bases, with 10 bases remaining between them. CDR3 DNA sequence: TGCAGTGCTAGACAGGGGATCGACTATGGCTACACCTTC. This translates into CSARQGIDYGYTF.

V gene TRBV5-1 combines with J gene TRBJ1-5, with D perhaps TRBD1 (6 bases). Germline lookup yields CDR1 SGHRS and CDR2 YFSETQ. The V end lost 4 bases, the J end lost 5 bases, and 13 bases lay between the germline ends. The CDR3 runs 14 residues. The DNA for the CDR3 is TGCGCCAGCAGCCCGGGGGCAGGGGATCAGCCCCAGCATTTT. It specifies CASSPGAGDQPQHF.

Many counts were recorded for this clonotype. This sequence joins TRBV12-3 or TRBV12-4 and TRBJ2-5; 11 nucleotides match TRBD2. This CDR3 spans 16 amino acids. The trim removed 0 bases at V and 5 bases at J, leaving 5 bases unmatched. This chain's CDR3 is CASSLALTSGGETQYF. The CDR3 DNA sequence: TGTGCCAGCAGTTTAGCCCTAACTAGCGGGGGCGAGACCCAGTACTTC.

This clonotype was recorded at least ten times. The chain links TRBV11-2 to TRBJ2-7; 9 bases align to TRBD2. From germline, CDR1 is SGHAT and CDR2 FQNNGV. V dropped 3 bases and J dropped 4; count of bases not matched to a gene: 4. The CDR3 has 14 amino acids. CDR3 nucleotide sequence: TGTGCCAGCAGCTTTAGCGGGAGTTCGTACGAGCAGTACTTC. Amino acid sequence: CASSFSGSSYEQYF.

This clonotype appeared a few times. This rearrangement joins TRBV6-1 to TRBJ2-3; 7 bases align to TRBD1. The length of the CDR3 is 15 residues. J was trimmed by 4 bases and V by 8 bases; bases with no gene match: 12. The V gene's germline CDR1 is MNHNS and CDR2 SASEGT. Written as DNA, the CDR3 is TGTGCCAGCGCGGTGGAGACAGGGAAAGCAGATACGCAGTATTTT. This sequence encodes CASAVETGKADTQYF.

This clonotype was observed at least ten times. This chain's CDR3 is CASRLAGSTDTQYF. The CDR3 DNA is TGTGCCAGCAGGCTAGCGGGGAGCACAGATACGCAGTATTTT. V and J are TRBV28 and TRBJ2-3, with 9 bases identical to TRBD2. The CDR3 has 14 residues. The J segment lost 0 bases and the V segment lost 6 bases, leaving 1 base of the junction unmatched. Per germline, CDR1 MDHEN and CDR2 SYDVKM. Full variable domain (remainder filled in from reference TRBV28 and TRBJ2-3): DVKVTQSSRYLVKRTGEKVFLECVQDMDHENMFWYRQDPGLGLRLIYFSYDVKMKEKGDIPEGYSVSREKKERFSLILESASTNQTSMYLCASRLAGSTDTQYFGPGTRLTVL.

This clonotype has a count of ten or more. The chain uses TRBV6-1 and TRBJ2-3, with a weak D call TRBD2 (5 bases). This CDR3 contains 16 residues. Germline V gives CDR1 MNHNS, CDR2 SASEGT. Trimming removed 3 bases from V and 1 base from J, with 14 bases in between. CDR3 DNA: TGTGCCAGCAGTGAGGGAATCGGGATCGGCACAGATACGCAGTATTTT. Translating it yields CASSEGIGIGTDTQYF.

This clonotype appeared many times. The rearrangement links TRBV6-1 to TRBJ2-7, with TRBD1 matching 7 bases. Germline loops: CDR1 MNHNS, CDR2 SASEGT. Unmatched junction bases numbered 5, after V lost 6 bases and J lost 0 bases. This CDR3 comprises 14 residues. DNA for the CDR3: TGTGCCAGCAGCGACAGGGAAAGCTCCTACGAGCAGTACTTC. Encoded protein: CASSDRESSYEQYF.

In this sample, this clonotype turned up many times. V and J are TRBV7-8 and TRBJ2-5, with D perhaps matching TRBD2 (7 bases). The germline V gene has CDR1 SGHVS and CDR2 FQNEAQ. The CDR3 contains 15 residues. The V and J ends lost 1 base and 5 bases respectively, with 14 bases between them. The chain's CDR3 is CASSLVGGLRETQYF. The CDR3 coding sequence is TGTGCCAGCAGCTTAGTCGGGGGGCTGCGGGAGACCCAGTACTTC.

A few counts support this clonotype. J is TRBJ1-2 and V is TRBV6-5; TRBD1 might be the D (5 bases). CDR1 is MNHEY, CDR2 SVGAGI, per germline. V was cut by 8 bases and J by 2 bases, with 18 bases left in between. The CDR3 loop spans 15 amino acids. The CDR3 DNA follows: TGTGCCAGCGGGCGTCAGGGAACTCTCAACTATGGCTACACCTTC. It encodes CASGRQGTLNYGYTF.

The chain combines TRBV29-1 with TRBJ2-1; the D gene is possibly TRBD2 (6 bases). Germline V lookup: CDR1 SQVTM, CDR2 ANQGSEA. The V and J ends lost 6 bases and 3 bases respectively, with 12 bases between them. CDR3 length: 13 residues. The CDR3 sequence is CSVGGPHYNEQFF. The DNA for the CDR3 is TGCAGCGTCGGGGGACCACACTACAATGAGCAGTTCTTC.

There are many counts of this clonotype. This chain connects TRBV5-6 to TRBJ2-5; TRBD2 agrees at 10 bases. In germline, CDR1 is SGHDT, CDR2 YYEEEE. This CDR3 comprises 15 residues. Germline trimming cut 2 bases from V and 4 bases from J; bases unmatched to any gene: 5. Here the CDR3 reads CASSLAGGPGETQYF. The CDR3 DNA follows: TGTGCCAGCAGCTTAGCGGGAGGGCCTGGAGAGACCCAGTACTTC.

The CDR3 DNA reads TGTGCCAGCGCCACGACAGGGGCCGCCTCTCCGTACGAGCAGTACTTC. Translating it yields CASATTGAASPYEQYF. The chain has TRBV9 and TRBJ2-7; 8 bases align to TRBD1. This CDR3 region has 16 residues. Germline CDR1 reads SGDLS; CDR2 reads YYNGEE. The V gene end was trimmed by 7 bases and the J gene end by 4 bases; junction bases not matched to a gene: 16.

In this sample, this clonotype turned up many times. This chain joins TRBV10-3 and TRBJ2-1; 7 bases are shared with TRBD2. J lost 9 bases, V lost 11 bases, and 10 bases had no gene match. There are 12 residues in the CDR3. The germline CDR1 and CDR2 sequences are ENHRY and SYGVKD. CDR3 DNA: TGTGCCTCCCATGGGGGGGTAGCTGAGCAGTTCTTC. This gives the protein CASHGGVAEQFF.

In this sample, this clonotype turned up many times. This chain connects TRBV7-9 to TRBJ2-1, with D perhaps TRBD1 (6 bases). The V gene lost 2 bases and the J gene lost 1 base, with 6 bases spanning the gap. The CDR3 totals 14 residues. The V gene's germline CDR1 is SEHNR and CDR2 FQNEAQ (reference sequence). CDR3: CASSLTGSYNEQFF. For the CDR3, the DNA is TGTGCCAGCAGCTTAACAGGGTCCTACAATGAGCAGTTCTTC.

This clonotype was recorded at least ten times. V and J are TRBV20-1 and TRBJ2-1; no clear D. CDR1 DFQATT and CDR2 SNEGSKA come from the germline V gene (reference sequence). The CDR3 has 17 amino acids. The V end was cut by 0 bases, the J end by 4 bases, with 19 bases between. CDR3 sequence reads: CSARDDGGHGMYNEQFF. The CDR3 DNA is TGCAGTGCTAGAGATGACGGCGGCCATGGTATGTACAATGAGCAGTTCTTC.

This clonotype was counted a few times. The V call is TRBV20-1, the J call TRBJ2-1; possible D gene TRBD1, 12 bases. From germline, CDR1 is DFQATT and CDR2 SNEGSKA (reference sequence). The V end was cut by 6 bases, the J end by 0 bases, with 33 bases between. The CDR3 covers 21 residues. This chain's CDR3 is CSAPGTGGSSGRQSSYNEQFF. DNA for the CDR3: TGCAGTGCCCCCGGGACAGGGGGCTCTAGCGGGAGGCAAAGCTCCTACAATGAGCAGTTCTTC.

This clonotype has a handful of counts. The CDR3 is CATSGLSTRASGLSYNEQFF. CDR3 DNA: TGTGCCACCAGTGGTCTGAGTACGCGGGCGAGCGGACTTTCCTACAATGAGCAGTTCTTC. This chain connects TRBV24-1 to TRBJ2-1; weak D call: TRBD2 (5 bases). V was shortened by 5 bases and J by 1 base, with 26 bases between the two germline ends. This CDR3 is built from 20 residues. The germline V gene has CDR1 KGHDR and CDR2 SFDVKD.

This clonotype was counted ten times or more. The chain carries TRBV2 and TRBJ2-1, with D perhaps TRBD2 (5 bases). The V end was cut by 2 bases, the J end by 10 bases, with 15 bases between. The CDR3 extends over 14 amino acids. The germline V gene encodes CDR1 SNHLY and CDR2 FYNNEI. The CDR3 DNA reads TGTGCCAGCAGTGAAAGGCCGGGATCCGAGGAGCAGTTCTTC. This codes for CASSERPGSEEQFF.

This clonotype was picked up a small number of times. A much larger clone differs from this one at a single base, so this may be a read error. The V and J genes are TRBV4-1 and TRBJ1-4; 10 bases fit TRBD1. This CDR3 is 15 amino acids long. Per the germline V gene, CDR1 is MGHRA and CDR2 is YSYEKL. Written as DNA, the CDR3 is TGCGCCAGCAGCCAAGGGGGACAGGGGAATGAAAAACCGTTTTTT. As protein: CASSQGGQGNEKPFF.